The 16 T cell receptor beta chains presented below share a single source sample, sequenced in a study of CD8 T cells in ankylosing spondylitis. TCRdb reanalysed the 5' RACE reads using MiXCR and keeps one entry per CDR3 protein. The sample holds some 130,000 distinct CDR3 sequences, roughly 11% seen once. The specimen sequenced was blood, either unsorted or a sorted T cell fraction (not recorded which). These receptors were taken from a female donor with ankylosing spondylitis or in good health (not recorded which).

This clonotype was recorded many times. The chain combines TRBV5-1 with TRBJ2-1, with 9 nucleotides matching TRBD2. V was pared by 5 bases and J by 1 base, with 4 bases of the junction left unmatched. The germline V gene has CDR1 SGHRS and CDR2 YFSETQ. The CDR3 consists of 15 residues. The CDR3 region is CASRFLAGSYNEQFF. CDR3 sequence (DNA): TGCGCCAGCAGATTTCTAGCGGGGTCCTACAATGAGCAGTTCTTC.

This clonotype has more than one count but fewer than ten. This sequence joins TRBV7-6 and TRBJ2-3; 8 nucleotides line up with TRBD2. The J segment lost 0 bases and the V segment lost 5 bases, leaving 10 bases of the junction unmatched. Per the germline V gene, CDR1 is SGHVS and CDR2 is FNYEAQ. CDR3 size: 17 residues. The CDR3 sequence: CASSPGVLAVSTDTQYF. CDR3 sequence (DNA): TGTGCCAGCAGCCCAGGAGTACTAGCGGTTAGCACAGATACGCAGTATTTT.

This clonotype was found a few times. This sequence joins TRBV6-6 and TRBJ1-3, with unresolved D. In germline, CDR1 is MNHNY, CDR2 SVGAGI (reference sequence). V was cut by 4 bases and J by 0 bases, with 4 bases left in between. CDR3 size: 13 residues. CDR3 amino acids: CASSFDSGNTIYF. The CDR3 region has the DNA TGTGCCAGCAGTTTTGACTCTGGAAACACCATATATTTT.

A remark on this clonotype: A read error is possible here, since a much larger clone lies one base away. This rearrangement joins TRBV7-2 to TRBJ1-5; the match to TRBD1 covers 8 bases. This CDR3 spans 13 amino acids. The germline gives CDR1 SGHTA, CDR2 FQGNSA. The CDR3 region is CVSSLDREQPQHF. CDR3 DNA: TGTGTCAGCAGCCTGGACAGGGAGCAGCCCCAGCATTTT.

The rearrangement uses TRBV6-2 or TRBV6-3 and TRBJ1-1; no firm D call. The CDR3 covers 13 residues. Germline V gives CDR1 MNHEY, CDR2 SVGEGT. Trimming stripped 7 bases from V and 3 bases from J, with 12 bases between. CDR3 bases: TGTGCCAGCACCGTAAATATATACACTGAAGCTTTCTTT. Translating gives CASTVNIYTEAFF.

This clonotype came up many times. The chain joins TRBV11-2 to TRBJ2-6, with TRBD1 as a possible D gene (6 bases). This CDR3 region has 18 residues. From germline, CDR1 is SGHAT and CDR2 FQNNGV. The CDR3 sequence is CAIPPEQGWVSGANVLTF. The CDR3 bases are TGTGCGATACCCCCAGAACAGGGATGGGTCTCTGGGGCCAACGTCCTGACTTTC. The full variable domain, in which reference TRBV11-2 and TRBJ2-6 provide the parts outside the CDR3, is EAGVAQSPRYKIIEKRQSVAFWCNPISGHATLYWYQQILGQGPKLLIQFQNNGVVDDSQLPKDRFSAERLKGVDSTLKIQPAKLEDSAVYLCAIPPEQGWVSGANVLTFGAGSRLTVL.

This clonotype came up many times. This sequence joins TRBV12-3 or TRBV12-4 and TRBJ2-3; D is unresolved. Trimming removed 6 bases from V and 4 bases from J, with 20 bases in between. The CDR3 is made up of 16 amino acids. CDR3 region: CASSLRGWEGADTQYF. CDR3 in DNA: TGTGCCAGCAGCCTCAGAGGATGGGAAGGAGCAGATACGCAGTATTTT.

This clonotype appeared many times. V usage is TRBV28 and J usage is TRBJ1-1; TRBD1 aligns across 10 bases. CDR1 MDHEN and CDR2 SYDVKM come from the germline V gene. The CDR3 is made up of 16 amino acids. The V segment lost 6 bases and the J segment 1 base; nucleotides outside the gene matches: 8. CDR3 nucleotides: TGTGCCAGCAGCCGTAGACAGGGGGCATGGAACACTGAAGCTTTCTTT. Its translation is CASSRRQGAWNTEAFF.

The chain couples TRBV7-9 to TRBJ1-1, with D perhaps matching TRBD1 (5 bases). The CDR3 has 11 amino acids. Trimming removed 10 bases at V and 8 bases at J, with 14 bases between. Germline CDR1 is SEHNR and CDR2 is FQNEAQ (reference sequence). CDR3 sequence (DNA): TGTGCCAACGGCGAGGGGACCGAAGCTTTCTTT. This translates into CANGEGTEAFF.

The chain employs TRBV20-1 and TRBJ1-5, with a possible D match to TRBD1 (5 bases). The germline gives CDR1 DFQATT, CDR2 SNEGSKA (reference sequence). V shed 1 base and J shed 0 bases, with 25 bases lying between them. The CDR3 contains 20 residues. Written as DNA, the CDR3 is TGCAGTGCTAGAGTGCGGCCGGGGCCCCTGACCGCGCGTAGCAATCAGCCCCAGCATTTT. Translated: CSARVRPGPLTARSNQPQHF.

This clonotype was counted a few times. The junction does not match germline at one end; this may be a read error. V and J are TRBV7-9 and TRBJ1-2, with a possible D match to TRBD1 (5 bases). The CDR3 has 16 residues. The germline V gene has CDR1 SEHNR and CDR2 FQNEAQ (reference sequence). CDR3 nucleotides: TGTGCCAGCAGCCCACAATTTGGGGACGGAGACTATGGCGACACCTTC. Encoded protein: CASSPQFGDGDYGDTF.

This chain links TRBV18 with TRBJ1-2, with D unclear. The CDR3 is 14 residues long. V was shortened by 2 bases and J by 5 bases, with 12 bases between the two germline ends. Germline CDR1 and CDR2: KGHSH and LQKENI. The CDR3 DNA reads as TGTGCCAGCTCACCAACCGGGAGACAATATGGCTACACCTTC. Translating gives CASSPTGRQYGYTF.

There are many counts of this clonotype. The chain is built from TRBV5-1 and TRBJ2-5, with 7 bases identical to TRBD1. Germline loops: CDR1 SGHRS, CDR2 YFSETQ. The V and J ends lost 7 bases and 2 bases, in that order; junction bases with no gene match: 5. The CDR3 has 13 amino acids. The CDR3 region is CASRSTGQETQYF. The CDR3 DNA reads TGCGCCAGCCGGTCGACAGGGCAAGAGACCCAGTACTTC.

This clonotype was seen ten or more times. The chain is built from TRBV20-1 and TRBJ1-5; TRBD1 aligns across 7 bases. The CDR3 totals 13 residues. The V segment lost 6 bases and the J segment 3 bases; nucleotides outside the gene matches: 5. CDR1 is DFQATT and CDR2 is SNEGSKA in the germline V gene (reference sequence). CDR3 loop: CSAGGQTNQPQHF. CDR3 sequence (DNA): TGCAGTGCCGGGGGACAGACCAATCAGCCCCAGCATTTT.

This clonotype was seen at least ten times. CDR3 sequence reads: CASSKRSGVMQRSMDSPLHF. DNA for the CDR3: TGTGCCAGCAGCAAAAGGTCCGGAGTTATGCAAAGGAGTATGGATTCACCCCTCCACTTT. V usage is TRBV21-1 and J usage is TRBJ1-6. TRBV21-1 is classified as a pseudogene. This CDR3 is built from 20 residues.

This clonotype was counted at least ten times. The chain has TRBV5-1 and TRBJ1-4; D might be TRBD1 (6 bases). The CDR3 runs 17 residues. Per germline, CDR1 SGHRS and CDR2 YFSETQ. Trimming removed 4 bases from V and 11 bases from J, with 27 bases in between. CDR3 loop: CASSEGSGGVEWWKLFF. CDR3 in DNA: TGCGCCAGCAGCGAGGGTTCCGGGGGCGTCGAGTGGTGGAAACTGTTTTTT. The full variable domain, with the rest looked up from reference TRBV5-1 and TRBJ1-4, is KAGVTQTPRYLIKTRGQQVTLSCSPISGHRSVSWYQQTPGQGLQFLFEYFSETQRNKGNFPGRFSGRQFSNSRSEMNVSTLELGDSALYLCASSEGSGGVEWWKLFFGSGTQLSVL.